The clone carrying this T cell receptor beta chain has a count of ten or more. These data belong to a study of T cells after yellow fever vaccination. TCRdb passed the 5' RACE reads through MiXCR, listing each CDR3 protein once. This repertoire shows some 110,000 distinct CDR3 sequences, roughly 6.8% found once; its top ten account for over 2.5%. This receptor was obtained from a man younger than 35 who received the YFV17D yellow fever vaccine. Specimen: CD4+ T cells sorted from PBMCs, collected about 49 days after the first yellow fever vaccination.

The CDR3 loop is CASSLNAGPIYEQYF. As DNA, the CDR3 is TGTGCCAGCAGCTTAAACGCGGGGCCCATCTACGAGCAGTACTTC. The chain uses TRBV7-2 and TRBJ2-7; the D gene is possibly TRBD2 (6 bases). The CDR3 covers 15 residues. The germline V gene has CDR1 SGHTA and CDR2 FQGNSA. V shed 2 bases and J shed 3 bases, with 14 bases lying between them.